Listed below are T cell receptor beta chains from one sample, sequenced in a study of OX40 agonist ivuxolimab in advanced cancers. Method: immunoSEQ multiplex PCR; TCRdb's copy keeps in-frame clones and lacks some. The sample lists about 78,000 clones, about 91% occurring once. The sequences come from CD4+ or CD8+ T cells sorted from blood, collected in a trial of the OX40 agonist ivuxolimab. The receptors shown here come from an adult with an advanced solid tumor such as melanoma, head and neck, liver or kidney cancer. The CDR3 runs from the conserved cysteine through the conserved F or W. Each record gives: J gene, D gene, V gene, clone size, CDR3 DNA, CDR3 protein. D genes are given only for firm matches. Rows give clone size only sometimes, using once, few, many, or a class for an expanded clone.

j_gene: TRBJ2-5; d_gene: -; v_gene: TRBV15; abundance: -; CDR3nt: TGTGCCACCAGCAGGGGAGGGGGAGAAGGTGAGGAGACCCAGTACTTC; CDR3aa: CATSRGGGEGEETQYF
j_gene: TRBJ2-3; d_gene: TRBD2; v_gene: TRBV27; abundance: -; CDR3nt: TGTGCCAGCAGTTTACCGTCCCCTCGACTAGCGGGGTTTCGTCGGTGCACAGATACGCAGTATTTT; CDR3aa: CASSLPSPRLAGFRRCTDTQYF
j_gene: TRBJ1-1; d_gene: TRBD1; v_gene: TRBV18; abundance: -; CDR3nt: TGTGCCAGCTCGGATAGGACAGGGAATGGCGCTGAAGCTTTCTTT; CDR3aa: CASSDRTGNGAEAFF
j_gene: TRBJ1-2; d_gene: -; v_gene: TRBV4-1; abundance: -; CDR3nt: TGCGCCAGCAGCCATCCACCTCTAGGGCAGGGTAAAGGGGGCTACACCTTC; CDR3aa: CASSHPPLGQGKGGYTF
j_gene: TRBJ1-1; d_gene: -; v_gene: TRBV5-6; abundance: once; CDR3nt: TGTGCCAGCAGCTTGGCCCGTGGGGCCACAGTGAACACTGAAGCTTTCTTT; CDR3aa: CASSLARGATVNTEAFF
j_gene: TRBJ2-7; d_gene: -; v_gene: TRBV30; abundance: -; CDR3nt: TGTGCCTGGAGGTTGCGGCCGTGGGGGGTCCCGGACGATAATGGCGAGCAGTACTTC; CDR3aa: CAWRLRPWGVPDDNGEQYF
j_gene: TRBJ1-6; d_gene: -; v_gene: TRBV5-1; abundance: -; CDR3nt: TGCGCCAGCAGCTCCGACGGGCAGGCTACCAATTCACCCCTCCACTTT; CDR3aa: CASSSDGQATNSPLHF
j_gene: TRBJ1-1; d_gene: -; v_gene: TRBV15; abundance: -; CDR3nt: TGTGCCACCAGCCCCCTTATAAGGCTACCGAACACTGAAGCTTTCTTT; CDR3aa: CATSPLIRLPNTEAFF
j_gene: TRBJ2-7; d_gene: TRBD1; v_gene: TRBV11-3; abundance: -; CDR3nt: TGTGCCAGCAGCTTCCTCCGGGACAGGGGTTACGAGCAGTACTTC; CDR3aa: CASSFLRDRGYEQYF
j_gene: TRBJ2-1; d_gene: TRBD2; v_gene: TRBV29-1; abundance: -; CDR3nt: TGCAGCGTTGGAGCTAGCGGAGAGGATGAGCAGTTCTTC; CDR3aa: CSVGASGEDEQFF
j_gene: TRBJ1-2; d_gene: TRBD1; v_gene: TRBV5-4; abundance: -; CDR3nt: TGTGCCAGCAGCCTGACAGGGGGGAGGTATGGCTACACCTTC; CDR3aa: CASSLTGGRYGYTF
j_gene: TRBJ2-4; d_gene: -; v_gene: TRBV6-6; abundance: -; CDR3nt: TGTGCCAGCAGTTACGCCAGGGAAAACATTCAGTACTTC; CDR3aa: CASSYARENIQYF
j_gene: TRBJ2-3; d_gene: -; v_gene: TRBV2; abundance: -; CDR3nt: TGTGCCAGCAGGTCCGCCGGGGTAAATACGCAGTATTTT; CDR3aa: CASRSAGVNTQYF
j_gene: TRBJ1-4; d_gene: TRBD1; v_gene: TRBV10-3; abundance: -; CDR3nt: TGTGCCATCAGGACCAACCCCGGGACAGGGGATGAAAAACTGTTTTTT; CDR3aa: CAIRTNPGTGDEKLFF
j_gene: TRBJ2-7; d_gene: -; v_gene: TRBV6-1; abundance: -; CDR3nt: TGTGCCAGCAGTCGACTACCCGCCTTCTACGAGCAGTACTTC; CDR3aa: CASSRLPAFYEQYF
j_gene: TRBJ1-1; d_gene: -; v_gene: TRBV11-2; abundance: -; CDR3nt: TGTGCCAGCAGCTTACCGAGACGGGCACCGAACACTGAAGCTTTCTTT; CDR3aa: CASSLPRRAPNTEAFF
j_gene: TRBJ2-3; d_gene: -; v_gene: TRBV7-9; abundance: -; CDR3nt: TGTGCCAGCAGCTTAGTTGGCAGCTTAACGCAGTATTTT; CDR3aa: CASSLVGSLTQYF
j_gene: TRBJ1-2; d_gene: -; v_gene: TRBV19; abundance: -; CDR3nt: TGTGCCAGTAGTTCCATGCCGGGGGCAACCCCTAACTATGGCTACACCTTC; CDR3aa: CASSSMPGATPNYGYTF
j_gene: TRBJ1-2; d_gene: TRBD1; v_gene: TRBV18; abundance: -; CDR3nt: TGTGCCAGCTCGCCTTACAGGGGCTGGGACTATGGCTACACCTTC; CDR3aa: CASSPYRGWDYGYTF
j_gene: TRBJ1-1; d_gene: -; v_gene: TRBV7-9; abundance: -; CDR3nt: TGTGCCAGCAGCTTGGGGCAGCACACTGAAGCTTTCTTT; CDR3aa: CASSLGQHTEAFF
j_gene: TRBJ2-7; d_gene: TRBD1; v_gene: TRBV18; abundance: -; CDR3nt: TGTGCCAGCTCACCGGTGGCAGGGGGAGAAGGCGAGCAGTACTTC; CDR3aa: CASSPVAGGEGEQYF
j_gene: TRBJ1-5; d_gene: TRBD1; v_gene: TRBV7-2; abundance: -; CDR3nt: TGTGCCAGCAGCTTAGAGCCAGGGGGCCAGCCCCAGCATTTT; CDR3aa: CASSLEPGGQPQHF
j_gene: TRBJ2-1; d_gene: -; v_gene: TRBV5-5; abundance: -; CDR3nt: TGTGCCAGCAGTTTGGACGGGAGCTCCTACAATGAGCAGTTCTTC; CDR3aa: CASSLDGSSYNEQFF
j_gene: TRBJ2-7; d_gene: -; v_gene: TRBV2; abundance: -; CDR3nt: TGTGCCAGCGAGTTTGGGGGGCTCGAGCAGTACTTC; CDR3aa: CASEFGGLEQYF
j_gene: TRBJ2-3; d_gene: TRBD2; v_gene: TRBV5-1; abundance: once; CDR3nt: TGCGCCAGCAGCTTGAGCGGGGGCGCGACTAGCACAACAGATACGCAGTATTTT; CDR3aa: CASSLSGGATSTTDTQYF
j_gene: TRBJ2-3; d_gene: TRBD1; v_gene: TRBV10-3; abundance: -; CDR3nt: TGTGCCATCAGTGTAGACAGGGGAATGACAGATACGCAGTATTTT; CDR3aa: CAISVDRGMTDTQYF
j_gene: TRBJ2-7; d_gene: -; v_gene: TRBV5-1; abundance: -; CDR3nt: TGCGCCAGCAGCCCCCCAGAGGAGGAGCAGTACTTC; CDR3aa: CASSPPEEEQYF
j_gene: TRBJ2-1; d_gene: -; v_gene: TRBV5-1; abundance: -; CDR3nt: TGCGCCAGCAGCTTGCCCGGCGGGCCCTACAATGAGCAGTTCTTC; CDR3aa: CASSLPGGPYNEQFF
j_gene: TRBJ1-1; d_gene: -; v_gene: TRBV18; abundance: -; CDR3nt: TGTGCCAGCTCTCAGTTATCTAACACTGAAGCTTTCTTT; CDR3aa: CASSQLSNTEAFF
j_gene: TRBJ2-7; d_gene: -; v_gene: TRBV5-1; abundance: -; CDR3nt: TGCGCCAGCAGCTTGGCTTCAGGCACCTACGAGCAGTACTTC; CDR3aa: CASSLASGTYEQYF
j_gene: TRBJ1-1; d_gene: -; v_gene: TRBV18; abundance: -; CDR3nt: TGTGCCAGCTCACTCCAGCTGAACACTGAAGCTTTCTTT; CDR3aa: CASSLQLNTEAFF
j_gene: TRBJ1-2; d_gene: -; v_gene: TRBV2; abundance: -; CDR3nt: TGTGCCAGCAGTGAACGTTTAGTCCACGAAGCTGTTCGGGCCTATGGCTACACCTTC; CDR3aa: CASSERLVHEAVRAYGYTF
j_gene: TRBJ2-7; d_gene: TRBD2; v_gene: TRBV30; abundance: -; CDR3nt: TGTGCCTGGAGTGGCCACAGCGGACTAGCGGGTCAAAGAGAGCAGTACTTC; CDR3aa: CAWSGHSGLAGQREQYF
j_gene: TRBJ2-5; d_gene: TRBD2; v_gene: TRBV5-4; abundance: once; CDR3nt: TGTGCCAGCAGCTCTAGCGGGGGAACCCAAGAGACCCAGTACTTC; CDR3aa: CASSSSGGTQETQYF
j_gene: TRBJ2-1; d_gene: -; v_gene: TRBV6-5; abundance: -; CDR3nt: TGTGCCAGCAGCTTCCTTTGGTCCTCCTACAATGAGCAGTTCTTC; CDR3aa: CASSFLWSSYNEQFF
j_gene: TRBJ1-6; d_gene: -; v_gene: TRBV19; abundance: -; CDR3nt: TGTGCCAGTAGTATAGGAGTCGCCACGGGAATCTATAATTCACCCCTCCACTTT; CDR3aa: CASSIGVATGIYNSPLHF
j_gene: TRBJ1-1; d_gene: TRBD1; v_gene: TRBV7-9; abundance: -; CDR3nt: TGTGCCAGCAGCTTAGGTCTGGGGACAGTAACTATCTCTGAAGCTTTCTTT; CDR3aa: CASSLGLGTVTISEAFF
j_gene: TRBJ1-5; d_gene: TRBD1; v_gene: TRBV2; abundance: once; CDR3nt: TGTGCCAGCAGTGGACAGGGGCCGGTAGGGTCCCAGCATTTT; CDR3aa: CASSGQGPVGSQHF
j_gene: TRBJ1-2; d_gene: -; v_gene: TRBV30; abundance: -; CDR3nt: TGTGCCTGGAGTTGGGCAGGGTATGGCTACACCTTC; CDR3aa: CAWSWAGYGYTF
j_gene: TRBJ1-1; d_gene: -; v_gene: TRBV7-6; abundance: -; CDR3nt: TGTGCCAGCAGCTTCGGGACGGAAAGCACTGAAGCTTTCTTT; CDR3aa: CASSFGTESTEAFF
j_gene: TRBJ2-3; d_gene: TRBD2; v_gene: TRBV5-1; abundance: -; CDR3nt: TGCGCCAGCAGCTCCGGGACTAGCGGTAACACAGATACGCAGTATTTT; CDR3aa: CASSSGTSGNTDTQYF
j_gene: TRBJ1-3; d_gene: -; v_gene: TRBV7-9; abundance: -; CDR3nt: TGTGCCAGCAGGGCGGAAGGAGGAAACACCATATATTTT; CDR3aa: CASRAEGGNTIYF
j_gene: TRBJ1-2; d_gene: -; v_gene: TRBV2; abundance: -; CDR3nt: TGTGCCAGCACCCAGAGCCTTTACTATGGCTACACCTTC; CDR3aa: CASTQSLYYGYTF
j_gene: TRBJ2-7; d_gene: TRBD1; v_gene: TRBV5-1; abundance: -; CDR3nt: TGCGCCAGCAGCTTGGTGGCAGGGGGACCAGGCGAGCAGTACTTC; CDR3aa: CASSLVAGGPGEQYF
j_gene: TRBJ2-3; d_gene: TRBD1; v_gene: TRBV5-1; abundance: -; CDR3nt: TGCGCCAGCAGCACCCCGGGACAGCTCACAGATACGCAGTATTTT; CDR3aa: CASSTPGQLTDTQYF
j_gene: TRBJ2-1; d_gene: TRBD2; v_gene: TRBV18; abundance: -; CDR3nt: TGTGCCAGCTCACCCACTAGCGGGGAGATAAATGAGCAGTTCTTC; CDR3aa: CASSPTSGEINEQFF
j_gene: TRBJ2-1; d_gene: TRBD2; v_gene: TRBV5-4; abundance: -; CDR3nt: TGTGCCAGCAGCTTGGATCTAGCGGGAGGGAATGAGCAGTTCTTC; CDR3aa: CASSLDLAGGNEQFF
j_gene: TRBJ2-7; d_gene: -; v_gene: TRBV6-5; abundance: once; CDR3nt: TGTGCCAGCAGTTACTGGGGGAGCTCCTACGAGCAGTACTTC; CDR3aa: CASSYWGSSYEQYF
j_gene: TRBJ1-4; d_gene: -; v_gene: TRBV7-9; abundance: -; CDR3nt: TGTGCCAGCAGCTTGGATGGCAGGGCTTCTAATGAAAAACTGTTTTTT; CDR3aa: CASSLDGRASNEKLFF
j_gene: TRBJ2-5; d_gene: -; v_gene: TRBV5-1; abundance: -; CDR3nt: TGCGCCAGCAGCCCGGGGGGACAGCAAGAGACCCAGTACTTC; CDR3aa: CASSPGGQQETQYF
j_gene: TRBJ2-1; d_gene: -; v_gene: TRBV5-1; abundance: -; CDR3nt: TGCGCCAGCAGCGCGGAACCGAATAGCGGCAATGAGCAGTTCTTC; CDR3aa: CASSAEPNSGNEQFF